This T cell receptor (beta chain) is drawn from a study of shared clonotypes between healthy human individuals (dated by TCRdb to the early 2020s). For the study in its entirety: The cohort included three men and a couple of women between 18 and 49 years of age. For each donor, three plates each were used for CD4 naive and CD4 memory, two plates were used for CD8 naive, and one plate was used for CD8 memory. To estimate repertoire size and how much clonotype sharing occurs between individuals, the study deeply sequenced the blood TCR repertoires of roughly 5 healthy adults. Libraries were prepared and TCR repertoires were sequenced by different laboratories using diverse techniques, in order to increase sequencing depth and limit assay-specific biases. Each donor's leukapheresis produced roughly between roughly 0.85 and 9.5 billion PBMCs. The full study reports these points: The genetic and exposure-history diversity represented was limited by the small number of donors. Pairwise subsampling indicated that sequencing depth was expected to affect the degree of clonotype sharing among donors. Sampling was restricted to blood, and TCR repertoires in tissue are likely to differ from TCR repertoires in blood. Roughly 5% of naive CD4, 3.5% of naive CD8, about 2.5% of memory CD4, and approximately 0.39% of memory CD8 clonotypes were shared across several donors. Rarefaction of sorted-subset datasets indicated incomplete sequencing despite the large sequencing depth. Naive subsets generally had larger estimated clonotype richness than memory subsets did. Clonotypes shared by all four sorted-subset donors showed higher generation probabilities than non-shared clonotypes.

To note about this clone: It lacks a known antigen. Base qualities are missing; no much larger clone stands one base away.

Healthy HIV-negative adults with no recently reported acute infections or vaccinations were included as donors. Every donor was a Caucasian adult residing in Nashville, Tennessee, USA. CD4+ T cells were enriched by magnetic negative selection, after which naive cells were positively selected on CD45RA and the negative fraction was taken as the memory subset. After blood collection by leukapheresis, PBMCs were isolated using Ficoll-Histopaque density gradient centrifugation and then cryopreserved in the vapor phase of liquid nitrogen. Purity and quantity of every magnetically sorted T cell population were checked by analytical flow cytometry. Each sorted fraction had its genomic DNA isolated and then quantified by UV absorbance on a Nanodrop 2000c. TCR CDR3 regions were amplified from genomic DNA by multiplex PCR using the deep immunoSEQ assay. For each cell subset, the extracted genomic DNA was distributed evenly across all wells of several immunoSEQ 96-well plates, and each plate served as one replicate. For sorted subsets, each replicate PCR was loaded with about 200 ng genomic DNA, equivalent to 30,000 to 35,000 T cell genomes. Purified libraries were measured with a Qubit 3.0 fluorometer, size-checked on a Bioanalyzer 2100, and measured again with the KAPA Library Quantification kit. A separate single-read 150-cycle Illumina NextSeq 550 flow cell was used to sequence each immunoSEQ 96-well plate. The paper's processing steps were these. Because the immunoSEQ output included only junctional sequences and no quality scores, the filtering could not be the same as the filtering used for full-length reads. Sequences were annotated with PyIR, a Python wrapper for IgBLAST v1.9, and V/J genes and CDR3 were assigned using IMGT germline references. Reads were removed for weak V/J assignments (E-value above 1e-6), missing CDR3, stop codons, out-of-frame junctions, or ambiguous translated residues. V3J clonotypes were defined as sequences sharing the same inferred V gene, J gene, and CDR3 amino acid sequence. The percentage overlap between two repertoires was calculated by dividing the number of shared unique clonotypes by the size of the smaller repertoire. Repertoire richness was assessed with RTK rarefaction, the Chao1 estimator, and Recon v2.1 estimates of unobserved clonotypes. OLGA was used to compute generation probabilities for all TCRbeta clonotypes that the gDNA method yielded from a handful of donors. Imported from immuneACCESS, the table was reduced by TCRdb to in-frame sequences with V and J called. These copies leave out some clones; in studies compared against another copy, an unresolved V gene accounts for under half, and the cause of the remainder is not known. V, J and clone size are those of that table, while D and trimming were read from the DNA. In this sample the table shows 2,500,000 or so clones, roughly nine tenths of which occur a single time. The top ten clonotypes cover under 0.15% of the sample.

Reading from cysteine to phenylalanine, the CDR3 counts 14 amino acids. Here the CDR3 DNA is all that survives: 42 bases in frame from base 1. Per the germline V gene, SGHRS is the CDR1 and YFSETQ is the CDR2. V lost 3 bases and J lost 5 bases; the stretch between them is 15 bases long. The sequence derives from a man between 18 and 35 years old in good health. The sample taken for sequencing was naive CD4+ T cells sorted from blood. The sample's cell subset or site label, in plain terms: CD45RA+ positively selected. The V and J genes are TRBV5-1 and TRBJ2-7; too little of a D gene remains to name it. The nucleotide sequence is given as TGCGCCAGCAGCTCTCCTTCGTTGTTAGACGAGCAGTACTTC. It codes for CASSSPSLLDEQYF.